The next 21 T cell receptor beta chains were all read from a single sample in a study of technical replicates of blood from a handful of donors. Clones were sequenced by immunoSEQ multiplex PCR, and TCRdb holds only the in-frame ones, with some missing. The sample records around 83,000 clones, nearly 95% being singletons. The sample consisted of T cells isolated from PBMCs. These receptors all stem from a human donor in good health.

The chain has TRBV4-1 and TRBJ2-1; 9 bases line up with TRBD2. CDR1 and CDR2 from the germline V gene are MGHRA and YSYEKL. This CDR3 has 15 residues. Trimming at V came to 3 bases and at J to 10 bases, leaving 10 bases not matched to a gene. The CDR3 DNA sequence: TGCGCCAGCAGCCAGTCGGGCGGGAGGGACGGGGAGCAGTTCTTC. Translation: CASSQSGGRDGEQFF.

The genes are TRBV7-9 and TRBJ2-3; possibly TRBD2 for D (5 bases). Germline values: CDR1 SEHNR, CDR2 FQNEAQ (reference sequence). The CDR3 runs 15 residues. V was shortened by 2 bases and J by 2 bases, with 11 bases between the two germline ends. The CDR3 DNA follows: TGTGCCAGCAGCTTATACGGGGAGTACACAGATACGCAGTATTTT. It yields the protein CASSLYGEYTDTQYF.

The gene calls are TRBV5-1 and TRBJ2-1; 8 bases map to TRBD1. V lost 1 base to trimming and J lost 7 bases; unmatched junction nucleotides: 10. CDR1 and CDR2 from the germline V gene are SGHRS and YFSETQ. The CDR3 runs to 16 residues. The CDR3 bases are TGCGCCAGCAGCTTGACTACCGGGACAGGAGTTAATGAGCAGTTCTTC. Its protein product is CASSLTTGTGVNEQFF.

V is TRBV6-5 and J is TRBJ2-7; 8 bases are shared with TRBD1. This CDR3 is built from 14 residues. V shed 2 bases, J shed 4 bases, and the junction held 4 bases outside the gene matches. CDR1 is MNHEY, CDR2 SVGAGI, per germline. CDR3 coding DNA: TGTGCCAGCAGTTACAGACAGGGGCCATACGAGCAGTACTTC. Translation: CASSYRQGPYEQYF.

This clone is a singleton in its sample. The chain has TRBV6-5 and TRBJ2-7, with 7 nucleotides matching TRBD2. Germline V CDR1 and CDR2: MNHEY, SVGAGI. This CDR3 contains 14 residues. J was trimmed by 2 bases and V by 4 bases; bases with no gene match: 5. The CDR3 DNA reads as TGTGCCAGCAGTTTTTCGGGACTAACCTACGAGCAGTACTTC. Protein sequence: CASSFSGLTYEQYF.

This clone was recorded once. DNA of the CDR3: TGCGCCAGCAGACCTACTAGCGGGGGGCTGAACGAGCAGTACTTC. Protein product: CASRPTSGGLNEQYF. This chain uses TRBV10-2 with TRBJ2-7; 12 positions match TRBD2. Germline V gene lookup returns CDR1 WSHSY and CDR2 SAAADI. V lost 6 bases and J lost 5; bases outside the gene matches: 8. The CDR3 runs to 15 residues.

The chain employs TRBV7-9 and TRBJ1-1; 9 nucleotides match TRBD1. Germline assignment: CDR1 SEHNR and CDR2 FQNEAQ (reference sequence). The length of the CDR3 is 17 residues. Trimming took 5 bases from V and 3 from J; bases not matched to a gene: 13. DNA of the CDR3: TGTGCCAGCAGCGGGACAGGGAGAAGGTTAACGGACACTGAAGCTTTCTTT. The encoded protein is CASSGTGRRLTDTEAFF.

The J gene is TRBJ2-1, the V gene TRBV27; 10 bases agree with TRBD2. Germline V lookup: CDR1 MNHEY, CDR2 SMNVEV (reference sequence). The CDR3 runs 15 residues. Trimming at V came to 6 bases and at J to 8 bases, leaving 10 bases not matched to a gene. CDR3 DNA sequence: TGTGCCAGCAGGTCTTATAGCGGGGGGCCCGATGAGCAGTTCTTC. This sequence encodes CASRSYSGGPDEQFF.

The gene calls are TRBV18 and TRBJ1-2, with D tentatively TRBD1 (6 bases). Germline V gene data show CDR1 as KGHSH and CDR2 as LQKENI. This CDR3 is built from 16 residues. V lost 4 bases to trimming and J lost 1 base, with 16 bases between them. CDR3 sequence: CASSRSGVSSNYGYTF. CDR3 nucleotide sequence: TGTGCCAGCTCACGGTCAGGGGTCTCTAGTAACTATGGCTACACCTTC.

A single count supports this clone. The genes are TRBV6-5 and TRBJ2-7; tentatively, D is TRBD2 (6 bases). Germline assignment: CDR1 MNHEY and CDR2 SVGAGI. CDR3 size: 13 residues. Trimming took 2 bases from V and 3 from J, leaving 8 bases between them. The CDR3 protein is CASSYRGSYEQYF. The CDR3 DNA follows: TGTGCCAGCAGTTACCGGGGGAGCTACGAGCAGTACTTC.

The rearrangement links TRBV30 to TRBJ1-4; D ambiguous. CDR1 is GTSNPN and CDR2 is SVGIG in the germline V gene (reference sequence). This CDR3 comprises 14 residues. V was cut by 1 base and J by 4 bases, with 10 bases left in between. The CDR3 region is CAWSARVFNEKLFF. CDR3 nucleotide sequence: TGTGCCTGGAGTGCGCGGGTCTTTAATGAAAAACTGTTTTTT.

This clone was counted between two and nine times. This chain connects TRBV30 to TRBJ1-1, with TRBD1 identical over 8 bases. This CDR3 is 13 amino acids long. Germline CDR1 is GTSNPN and CDR2 is SVGIG (reference sequence). After removal of 5 bases from V and 0 bases from J, the junction contained 2 bases not matched to a gene. CDR3 in amino acids: CAWSTGVNTEAFF. The CDR3 nucleotides are TGTGCCTGGTCGACAGGGGTGAACACTGAAGCTTTCTTT.

The CDR3 is CASSISTSRSYEQYF. In DNA form, the CDR3 reads TGTGCCAGTAGTATTTCGACTAGCAGAAGCTACGAGCAGTACTTC. The J gene is TRBJ2-7, the V gene TRBV19; 7 bases fit TRBD2. V lost 3 bases to trimming and J lost 3 bases; unmatched junction nucleotides: 8. Per the germline V gene, CDR1 is LNHDA and CDR2 is SQIVND (reference sequence). The length of the CDR3 is 15 residues.

The rearrangement uses TRBV6-5 and TRBJ2-2, with D possibly TRBD2 on 6 matching bases. Trimming removed 10 bases from V and 4 bases from J, with 16 bases in between. This CDR3 contains 14 residues. Per the germline V gene, CDR1 is MNHEY and CDR2 is SVGAGI. CDR3 sequence: CATLRDFPTGELFF. The DNA for the CDR3 is TGTGCCACCTTGAGGGACTTCCCCACCGGGGAGCTGTTTTTT.

CDR3 amino acids: CASSSPYRGRSTEAFF. For the CDR3, the DNA is TGCGCCAGCAGCTCGCCCTACAGGGGGCGAAGCACTGAAGCTTTCTTT. This chain uses TRBV5-1 with TRBJ1-1; 9 positions agree with TRBD1. The CDR3 loop spans 16 amino acids. Germline values: CDR1 SGHRS, CDR2 YFSETQ. V trimming: 3 bases; J trimming: 4 bases; junction bases outside the gene matches: 10. The full variable domain, completed using reference TRBV5-1 and TRBJ1-1, is KAGVTQTPRYLIKTRGQQVTLSCSPISGHRSVSWYQQTPGQGLQFLFEYFSETQRNKGNFPGRFSGRQFSNSRSEMNVSTLELGDSALYLCASSSPYRGRSTEAFFGQGTRLTVV.

The CDR3 coding sequence is TGTGCCAGCAGCCTCAGGTCCGACGGTGTTTCACCCCTCCACTTT. This gives the protein CASSLRSDGVSPLHF. The V gene is TRBV6-4, the J gene TRBJ1-6; D is undetermined. The V end lost 6 bases, the J end lost 9 bases, and 18 bases lay between the germline ends. Germline-derived CDR1 and CDR2 are MRHNA and SNTAGT. The CDR3 has 15 residues.

This clone was seen just once. The chain joins TRBV18 to TRBJ1-1; 12 bases match TRBD1. The CDR3 sequence is 16 residues long. Germline CDR1 is KGHSH and CDR2 is LQKENI. The V and J ends lost 2 bases and 1 base, in that order; junction bases with no gene match: 2. The CDR3 sequence is CASSPVGQGANTEAFF. CDR3 sequence (DNA): TGTGCCAGCTCACCAGTGGGACAGGGGGCGAACACTGAAGCTTTCTTT.

This clone has a single count. The rearrangement joins TRBV7-8 to TRBJ2-7, with D possibly being TRBD2 (5 bases). V shed 4 bases and J shed 9 bases, with 10 bases lying between them. The CDR3 has 11 amino acids. The germline V gene has CDR1 SGHVS and CDR2 FQNEAQ. The CDR3 region has the DNA TGTGCCAGCAGCTCGCAAGAGGGGCAGTACTTC. Amino acid sequence: CASSSQEGQYF.

V gene TRBV2 combines with J gene TRBJ1-3; 9 bases agree with TRBD1. V dropped 8 bases and J dropped 4; count of bases not matched to a gene: 9. Germline V gene data show CDR1 as SNHLY and CDR2 as FYNNEI. The CDR3 is 15 residues long. Here the CDR3 reads CASGGQGERGNTIYF. The DNA of the CDR3 is TGTGCCAGCGGGGGACAGGGTGAGAGAGGAAACACCATATATTTT.

V gene TRBV10-3 combines with J gene TRBJ2-1; tentatively, D is TRBD2 (5 bases). Germline values: CDR1 ENHRY, CDR2 SYGVKD. The ends were cut back, 7 bases at V and 4 bases at J, with 29 bases in the middle. This CDR3 has 19 amino acids. The CDR3 region is CAIKEGSKNSLKSYNEQFF. DNA for the CDR3: TGTGCCATCAAAGAGGGATCGAAGAACAGCCTAAAAAGTTACAATGAGCAGTTCTTC.

This clone was recorded only once. CDR3 in amino acids: CASSLGTVSNQPQHF. DNA of the CDR3: TGTGCCAGCAGCTTAGGTACGGTCAGCAATCAGCCCCAGCATTTT. This rearrangement joins TRBV11-2 to TRBJ1-5; D is unresolved. Trimming pared 1 base from V and 1 base from J, leaving 8 bases between. Per germline, CDR1 SGHAT and CDR2 FQNNGV. The CDR3 extends over 15 amino acids.